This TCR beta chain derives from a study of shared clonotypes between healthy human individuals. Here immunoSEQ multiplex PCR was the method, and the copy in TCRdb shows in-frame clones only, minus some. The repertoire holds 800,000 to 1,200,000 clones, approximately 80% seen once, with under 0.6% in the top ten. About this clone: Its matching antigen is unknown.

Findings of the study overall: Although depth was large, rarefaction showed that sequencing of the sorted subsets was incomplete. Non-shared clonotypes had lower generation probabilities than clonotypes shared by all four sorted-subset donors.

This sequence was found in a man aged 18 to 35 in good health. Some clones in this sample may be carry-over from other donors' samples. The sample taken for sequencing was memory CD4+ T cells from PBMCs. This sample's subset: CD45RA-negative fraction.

The CDR3 DNA reads as TGTGCCAGTAGTACCCGGGGTAGCCGGGACACCGGGGAGCTGTTTTTT. Amino acids: CASSTRGSRDTGELFF. The rearrangement joins TRBV19 to TRBJ2-2; TRBD2 is a possible D gene (5 bases). Trimming stripped 4 bases from V and 3 bases from J, with 15 bases between. The CDR3 contains 16 residues. Per the germline V gene, CDR1 is LNHDA and CDR2 is SQIVND (reference sequence).